The TCR beta chain described here comes from a study of CD8+CD57+ T cells in acquired aplastic anemia. Study-level information: The DNA of sorted CD4+ and CD8+ cells averaged about 3 ug. General observations from the study: Patients and controls shared just under 30 CD8+ CDR3 sequences. CD8+ Simpson's diversity in patients was not significantly different from that in controls.

This CDR3 has 15 residues. Trimming took 2 bases from V and 5 from J, leaving 18 bases between them. The V gene's germline CDR1 is DFQATT and CDR2 SNEGSKA (reference sequence). There are a few counts of this clonotype. The target antigen is unknown. Profiles of TCR beta VDJ and CDR3 were generated from a genomic DNA template. TCRdb passed the reads through MiXCR, listing each CDR3 protein once. The table shows about 190,000 distinct CDR3 sequences, with roughly 64% occurring only once. The chain couples TRBV20-1 to TRBJ1-1, with a possible D match to TRBD1 (6 bases). The sample comprised sorted CD4+, CD8+, or CD8+CD57+ T cells (not recorded which) from PBMCs. This TCR derives from a human donor with severe aplastic anemia or a healthy control (not recorded which). This CDR3 is CSARTTGTPRTEAFF. CDR3 sequence (DNA): TGCAGTGCTAGAACCACAGGGACTCCTAGGACTGAAGCTTTCTTT.